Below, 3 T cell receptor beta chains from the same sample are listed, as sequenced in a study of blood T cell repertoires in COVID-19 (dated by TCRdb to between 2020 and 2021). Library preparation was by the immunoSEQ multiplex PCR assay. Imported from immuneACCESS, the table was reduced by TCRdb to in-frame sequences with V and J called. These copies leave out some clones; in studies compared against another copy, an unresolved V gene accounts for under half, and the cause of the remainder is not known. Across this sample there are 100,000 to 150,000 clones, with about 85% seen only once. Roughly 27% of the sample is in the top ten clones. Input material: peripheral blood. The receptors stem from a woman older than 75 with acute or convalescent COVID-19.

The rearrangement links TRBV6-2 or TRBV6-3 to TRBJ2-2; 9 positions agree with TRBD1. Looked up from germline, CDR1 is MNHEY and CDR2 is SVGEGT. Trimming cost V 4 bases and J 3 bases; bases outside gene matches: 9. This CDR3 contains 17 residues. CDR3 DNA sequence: TGTGCCAGCAGTTCCCCCGGGACAGGGATGGACACCGGGGAGCTGTTTTTT. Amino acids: CASSSPGTGMDTGELFF.

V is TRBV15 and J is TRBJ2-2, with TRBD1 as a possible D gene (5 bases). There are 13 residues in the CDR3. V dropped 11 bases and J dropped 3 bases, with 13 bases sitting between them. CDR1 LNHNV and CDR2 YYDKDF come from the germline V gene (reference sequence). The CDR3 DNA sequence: TGTGCCGGCCGAAAAGGGGACACCGGGGAGCTGTTTTTT. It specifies CAGRKGDTGELFF.

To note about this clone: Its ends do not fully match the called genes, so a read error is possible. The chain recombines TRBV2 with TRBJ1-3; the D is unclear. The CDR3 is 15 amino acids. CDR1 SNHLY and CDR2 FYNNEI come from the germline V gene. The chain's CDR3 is CASREGGHAGNTIYF. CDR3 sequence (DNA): TGTGCCAGCAGGGAAGGAGGGCATGCCGGAAACACCATATATTTT.